The 30 T cell receptor beta chains presented below share a single source sample, sequenced in a study of response to subunit inactivated influenza vaccine. TCRdb called the RT-PCR reads again in MiXCR, with one record for every CDR3 protein. The table lists approximately 680,000 distinct CDR3 sequences, 15% to 19% of them singletons, with approximately 10% in the top ten. Sequencing used PBMCs from blood, obtained roughly 13 days after vaccination. The receptors come from a man over 45 who received an inactivated influenza vaccine.

In nucleotides, the CDR3 is TGTGCCACCAGAAGACAGGGGGATGAGACCCAGTACTTC. Amino acid sequence: CATRRQGDETQYF. This chain joins TRBV15 and TRBJ2-5; 9 bases map to TRBD1. The J segment lost 5 bases and the V segment lost 6 bases, leaving 4 bases of the junction unmatched. The CDR3 is 13 amino acids. Germline CDR1 is LNHNV and CDR2 is YYDKDF (reference sequence).

This sequence joins TRBV2 and TRBJ2-7, with TRBD2 matching 7 bases. Germline V lookup: CDR1 SNHLY, CDR2 FYNNEI. V lost 3 bases to trimming and J lost 3 bases; unmatched junction nucleotides: 5. The CDR3 is 14 amino acids. The CDR3 coding sequence is TGTGCCAGCAGTGAGGGCGCGGGAGTCTACGAGCAGTACTTC. Amino acids: CASSEGAGVYEQYF.

This clonotype was detected ten times or more. DNA of the CDR3: TGTGCCAGCACTGGGAACGATGAGCAGTTCTTC. It yields the protein CASTGNDEQFF. V gene TRBV12-3 or TRBV12-4 combines with J gene TRBJ2-1; D is ambiguous. CDR3 size: 11 residues. The V gene lost 7 bases and the J gene lost 8 bases, with 9 bases spanning the gap.

V is TRBV20-1 and J is TRBJ2-1, with 7 bases matching TRBD2. V trimming: 1 base; J trimming: 14 bases; junction bases outside the gene matches: 8. Germline V gene sequence: CDR1 DFQATT, CDR2 SNEGSKA (reference sequence). The CDR3 spans 12 residues. CDR3 amino acids: CSARGGGGPEFF. The CDR3 DNA reads TGCAGTGCTAGAGGGGGGGGAGGGCCCGAGTTCTTC.

The rearrangement uses TRBV20-1 and TRBJ2-1, with 13 bases aligning to TRBD2. Germline values: CDR1 DFQATT, CDR2 SNEGSKA (reference sequence). There are 15 residues in the CDR3. V trimming: 6 bases; J trimming: 8 bases; junction bases outside the gene matches: 10. The CDR3 nucleotides read TGCAGTGCCCCCCCGGGAACTAGCGGGAGGGATGAGCAGTTCTTC. Its protein is CSAPPGTSGRDEQFF.

This chain connects TRBV12-3 or TRBV12-4 to TRBJ2-1; TRBD2 matches 10 bases. There are 14 residues in the CDR3. Trimming cost V 8 bases and J 7 bases; bases outside gene matches: 8. CDR3 amino acids: CASGLAGGSNEQFF. As DNA, the CDR3 is TGTGCCAGCGGGTTAGCGGGAGGAAGTAATGAGCAGTTCTTC.

The V call is TRBV12-3 or TRBV12-4, the J call TRBJ1-1; tentatively, D is TRBD1 (6 bases). This CDR3 spans 13 amino acids. Trimming took 4 bases from V and 6 from J, leaving 12 bases between them. CDR3 nucleotides: TGTGCCAGCAGTTACAGGGTCGGGGCTGAAGCTTTCTTT. It yields the protein CASSYRVGAEAFF.

DNA for the CDR3: TGTGCCAGCAGCCATCATGGGGACACACAAGAGACCCAGTACTTC. It yields the protein CASSHHGDTQETQYF. The gene calls are TRBV11-2 and TRBJ2-5; TRBD1 might be the D (6 bases). V lost 5 bases to trimming and J lost 2 bases, with 15 bases between them. The CDR3 spans 15 residues. Looked up from germline, CDR1 is SGHAT and CDR2 is FQNNGV.

V is TRBV5-1 and J is TRBJ2-5; 10 nucleotides align to TRBD1. Per the germline V gene, CDR1 is SGHRS and CDR2 is YFSETQ. The CDR3 sequence is 13 residues long. The J segment lost 6 bases and the V segment lost 5 bases, leaving 4 bases of the junction unmatched. CDR3 region: CASRPTGGQTQYF. CDR3 sequence (DNA): TGCGCCAGCAGACCGACAGGGGGCCAGACCCAGTACTTC.

This clonotype was detected only a few times. The chain uses TRBV15 and TRBJ2-1; 12 bases are shared with TRBD1. The ends lost 6 bases at V and 4 bases at J; junction bases unmatched: 10. CDR1 and CDR2 (germline): LNHNV, YYDKDF (reference sequence). The CDR3 has 17 residues. The CDR3 loop reads CATRSRPGQGAYNEQFF. Written as DNA, the CDR3 is TGTGCCACCAGGTCTAGACCGGGACAGGGGGCTTACAATGAGCAGTTCTTC. Variable domain in full (rest from reference TRBV15 and TRBJ2-1): DAMVIQNPRYQVTQFGKPVTLSCSQTLNHNVMYWYQQKSSQAPKLLFHYYDKDFNNEADTPDNFQSRRPNTSFCFLDIRSPGLGDTAMYLCATRSRPGQGAYNEQFFGPGTRLTVL.

V is TRBV20-1 and J is TRBJ1-1; the match to TRBD1 covers 9 bases. The length of the CDR3 is 15 residues. V was pared by 1 base and J by 0 bases, with 3 bases of the junction left unmatched. The germline CDR1 and CDR2 sequences are DFQATT and SNEGSKA (reference sequence). This CDR3 reads CSARVGDRVNTEAFF. CDR3 in DNA: TGCAGTGCTAGAGTCGGGGACAGGGTGAACACTGAAGCTTTCTTT.

The sample holds many counts of this clonotype. The rearrangement uses TRBV20-1 and TRBJ2-1, with 8 bases identical to TRBD2. V shed 6 bases, J shed 7 bases, and the junction held 8 bases outside the gene matches. This CDR3 has 13 residues. The V gene's germline CDR1 is DFQATT and CDR2 SNEGSKA (reference sequence). The CDR3 loop is CSASSGTVNEQFF. The CDR3 DNA reads TGCAGTGCAAGTAGCGGGACGGTAAATGAGCAGTTCTTC.

In its sample, this clonotype was seen a few times. The genes are TRBV7-3 and TRBJ1-1; no clear D. Germline V lookup: CDR1 SGHTA, CDR2 FQGTGA. The CDR3 is 13 amino acids. V shed 2 bases and J shed 4 bases, with 8 bases lying between them. In DNA, the CDR3 is TGTGCCAGCAGCTTAGGGCGACTCACTGAAGCTTTCTTT. This gives the protein CASSLGRLTEAFF.

The rearrangement uses TRBV6-2 or TRBV6-3 and TRBJ2-3; D is uncertain. This CDR3 is 13 amino acids long. V lost 2 bases and J 1 base, leaving 4 bases between the germline ends. Germline CDR1 is MNHEY and CDR2 is SVGEGT. The CDR3 loop reads CASSYDGTDTQYF. The DNA for the CDR3 is TGTGCCAGCAGTTACGACGGCACAGATACGCAGTATTTT.

This sequence joins TRBV7-2 and TRBJ2-7; D not resolved. CDR3 length: 15 residues. The germline V and J ends were trimmed by 2 bases and 1 base, with 12 bases remaining between them. Germline V gene lookup returns CDR1 SGHTA and CDR2 FQGNSA. In nucleotides, the CDR3 is TGTGCCAGCAGCTTAATCGTGTTCGCGTCCTACGAGCAGTACTTC. As protein: CASSLIVFASYEQYF.

V and J are TRBV2 and TRBJ1-4, with a possible D match to TRBD1 (6 bases). Trimming took off 2 bases at V and 1 base at J, with 8 bases between the two ends. The CDR3 has 15 residues. Germline V gene sequence: CDR1 SNHLY, CDR2 FYNNEI. CDR3 residues: CASSELGGTNEKLFF. In DNA, the CDR3 is TGTGCCAGCAGTGAATTAGGGGGAACTAATGAAAAACTGTTTTTT.

J is TRBJ2-5 and V is TRBV7-3, with no clear D. V gave up 3 bases and J gave up 0 bases, with 14 bases separating them. Looked up from germline, CDR1 is SGHTA and CDR2 is FQGTGA. The CDR3 covers 16 residues. CDR3 loop: CASSFRPTANQETQYF. For the CDR3, the DNA is TGTGCCAGCAGCTTCCGCCCAACAGCTAACCAAGAGACCCAGTACTTC.

The V gene is TRBV30, the J gene TRBJ1-4; D uncertain. V lost 3 bases and J lost 5, with 7 bases in between. The CDR3 covers 12 residues. Germline V gene data show CDR1 as GTSNPN and CDR2 as SVGIG (reference sequence). In nucleotides, the CDR3 is TGTGCCTGGAGGGCACTGAATGAAAAACTGTTTTTT. Encoded protein: CAWRALNEKLFF.

This clonotype was recorded many times. CDR3 bases: TGCGCCAGCAGCTTGTTAACGGGGATCTACAATGAGCAGTTCTTC. Translation: CASSLLTGIYNEQFF. The chain recombines TRBV5-1 with TRBJ2-1; maybe TRBD2 (5 bases). Between the trimmed V and J ends, which lost 1 base and 3 bases, there was a span of 11 bases. Germline lookup yields CDR1 SGHRS and CDR2 YFSETQ. This CDR3 has 15 amino acids.

The chain joins TRBV6-1 to TRBJ1-1, with 7 bases identical to TRBD1. The V segment lost 5 bases and the J segment 12 bases; nucleotides outside the gene matches: 12. The V gene's germline CDR1 is MNHNS and CDR2 SASEGT. This CDR3 spans 13 amino acids. The CDR3 DNA sequence: TGTGCCAGCAGTAAAGAGACAGGGTTGATAACTTTCTTT. Protein: CASSKETGLITFF.

The J gene is TRBJ2-6, the V gene TRBV3-1; tentatively, D is TRBD2 (6 bases). The CDR3 extends over 15 amino acids. V gave up 1 base and J gave up 7 bases, with 11 bases separating them. The germline CDR1 and CDR2 sequences are LGHDT and YNNKEL (reference sequence). This CDR3 reads CASSQGVTRANVLTF. The CDR3 DNA follows: TGTGCCAGCAGCCAAGGGGTGACTAGAGCCAACGTCCTGACTTTC.

This clonotype occurred a few times. The chain recombines TRBV28 with TRBJ2-2; TRBD1 agrees at 7 bases. The germline V gene has CDR1 MDHEN and CDR2 SYDVKM. Trimming cost V 8 bases and J 7 bases; bases outside gene matches: 10. This CDR3 contains 14 residues. The CDR3 spells CASQERGRFGELFF. Written as DNA, the CDR3 is TGTGCCAGCCAAGAGAGGGGGCGCTTCGGGGAGCTGTTTTTT.

DNA for the CDR3: TGCGCCAGCAGCAACCTAGCGGGAGAGACCGGGGAGCTGTTTTTT. Translation gives CASSNLAGETGELFF. The chain couples TRBV5-1 to TRBJ2-2; the match to TRBD2 covers 10 bases. In germline, CDR1 is SGHRS, CDR2 YFSETQ. V lost 4 bases and J lost 5; bases outside the gene matches: 5. The CDR3 is 15 residues long.

This clonotype was observed a few times. J is TRBJ2-3 and V is TRBV7-2, with D perhaps assigned TRBD1 or TRBD2 (6 bases each). From germline, CDR1 is SGHTA and CDR2 FQGNSA. CDR3 length: 15 amino acids. V lost 5 bases and J lost 4, with 16 bases in between. The CDR3 loop reads CASSTLGGGADTQYF. CDR3 bases: TGTGCCAGCAGCACCCTGGGGGGCGGCGCAGATACGCAGTATTTT.

The sample holds a few counts of this clonotype. The chain has TRBV6-2 or TRBV6-3 and TRBJ1-1; D is undetermined. Germline loops: CDR1 MNHEY, CDR2 SVGEGT. The V gene lost 0 bases and the J gene lost 0 bases, with 14 bases spanning the gap. The CDR3 spans 17 residues. DNA for the CDR3: TGTGCCAGCAGTTACTCGATCCGCGGTAGGGTGAACACTGAAGCTTTCTTT. As protein: CASSYSIRGRVNTEAFF.

This clonotype occurred many times. The rearrangement joins TRBV12-3 or TRBV12-4 to TRBJ2-1; D is perhaps TRBD2 (6 bases). Trimming took 5 bases from V and 10 from J, leaving 12 bases between them. The CDR3 sequence is 12 residues long. The CDR3 here is CASSQLAYEQFF. CDR3 sequence (DNA): TGTGCCAGCAGTCAACTAGCTTACGAGCAGTTCTTC.

The J gene is TRBJ2-7, the V gene TRBV6-5, with 7 positions matching TRBD1. CDR1 is MNHEY, CDR2 SVGAGI, per germline. V trimming: 0 bases; J trimming: 2 bases; junction bases outside the gene matches: 4. The CDR3 contains 15 residues. Here the CDR3 DNA reads TGTGCCAGCAGTTACTCCTCACAGGGGCCCTACGAGCAGTACTTC. Translation gives CASSYSSQGPYEQYF.

This clonotype was observed a few times. The rearrangement uses TRBV10-3 and TRBJ1-1, with a tentative D call TRBD1 (6 bases). V was shortened by 7 bases and J by 2 bases, with 8 bases between the two germline ends. There are 12 residues in the CDR3. CDR1 is ENHRY, CDR2 SYGVKD, per germline. In DNA, the CDR3 is TGTGCCATCAAGGGGGGCAACACTGAAGCTTTCTTT. It translates to CAIKGGNTEAFF.

V gene TRBV12-3 or TRBV12-4 combines with J gene TRBJ2-1; D tentatively fits TRBD1 or TRBD2 (5 bases each). Trimming cost V 1 base and J 6 bases, with 16 bases left between them. The CDR3 loop spans 16 amino acids. CDR3 in DNA: TGTGCCAGCAGTTTAGTATCAGGGTTAGGGAGCAATGAGCAGTTCTTC. Translated, it gives CASSLVSGLGSNEQFF.

This sequence joins TRBV10-3 and TRBJ1-1; 8 nucleotides align to TRBD1. Per germline, CDR1 ENHRY and CDR2 SYGVKD. This CDR3 comprises 13 residues. The V gene end was trimmed by 10 bases and the J gene end by 1 base; junction bases not matched to a gene: 5. The CDR3 loop is CATQDRENTEAFF. The CDR3, as DNA: TGTGCCACTCAGGACAGGGAGAACACTGAAGCTTTCTTT.